Below, 3 T cell receptor beta chains from the same sample are listed, as sequenced in a study of blood T cells in healthy people across ages. Together with a sample-barcoded 5' primer, a J-beta primer mix was included in a second PCR lasting roughly 6 to 12 cycles. TCRdb used MiXCR to reprocess the 5' RACE reads, holding one entry per CDR3 protein. The repertoire holds 750,000 to 950,000 distinct CDR3 sequences, with about 28% as singletons. These data also formed part of another study, on T cells of mothers and their children.

Sequenced: blood. These receptor sequences come from a woman aged 40 to 50 in good health.

The genes are TRBV3-1 and TRBJ1-2; no reliable D call. The V gene lost 4 bases and the J gene lost 5 bases, with 17 bases spanning the gap. CDR3 length: 15 residues. The germline gives CDR1 LGHDT, CDR2 YNNKEL (reference sequence). The CDR3 region has the DNA TGTGCCAGCAGCCCGACTCCGAACAGTCTATATGGCTACACCTTC. It translates to CASSPTPNSLYGYTF.

The genes are TRBV28 and TRBJ2-2, with 10 bases lining up with TRBD1. Trimming cost V 3 bases and J 2 bases; bases outside gene matches: 3. CDR1 and CDR2 (germline): MDHEN, SYDVKM. The CDR3 consists of 16 residues. In DNA form, the CDR3 reads TGTGCCAGCAGTTTCGGGGACAGGGGTAACACCGGGGAGCTGTTTTTT. It is translated as CASSFGDRGNTGELFF.

Remarks on this clonotype: The junction differs from germline at one of its ends, possibly a read error. The chain recombines TRBV20-1 with TRBJ2-3; 7 nucleotides agree with TRBD2. The CDR3 runs to 14 residues. The germline V gene has CDR1 DFQATT and CDR2 SNEGSKA (reference sequence). This chain's CDR3 is CSATASGPTDTQYF. The DNA of the CDR3 is TGTAGTGCTACCGCTAGCGGCCCCACGGATACGCAGTATTTT.